These 29 T cell receptor beta chains came from one sample sequenced in a study of T cell changes during pregnancy in multiple sclerosis. Some clones are missing from TCRdb's copy, which holds only in-frame ones; the method was immunoSEQ multiplex PCR. The sample yields 28,000 or so clones, approximately 86% seen once. The sample in question was CD4+ T cells from peripheral blood mononuclear cells, obtained in the first trimester of pregnancy. These receptors were taken from a female donor in good health, enrolled as a control in a pregnancy study.

This chain links TRBV6-5 with TRBJ1-1, with D uncertain. CDR3 length: 13 amino acids. Germline V gives CDR1 MNHEY, CDR2 SVGAGI. V gave up 5 bases and J gave up 0 bases, with 7 bases separating them. The CDR3: CASSTRLNTEAFF. The CDR3 DNA reads as TGTGCCAGCAGTACGCGATTGAACACTGAAGCTTTCTTT.

The V call is TRBV7-2, the J call TRBJ2-5; 10 bases map to TRBD2. There are 14 residues in the CDR3. The germline gives CDR1 SGHTA, CDR2 FQGNSA. V shed 3 bases, J shed 4 bases, and the junction held 2 bases outside the gene matches. The CDR3 protein is CASSLRLAGETQYF. As DNA, the CDR3 is TGTGCCAGCAGCTTGAGACTAGCGGGAGAGACCCAGTACTTC.

The chain links TRBV10-3 to TRBJ2-2; 12 bases match TRBD2. Germline V lookup: CDR1 ENHRY, CDR2 SYGVKD. The CDR3 consists of 15 residues. With 7 bases clipped from V and 7 bases from J, the junction kept 7 bases outside the gene matches. For the CDR3, the DNA is TGTGCCATCACCCCTAGCGGGGGGGCTAACGGGGAGCTGTTTTTT. Its translation: CAITPSGGANGELFF.

This chain links TRBV7-9 with TRBJ1-5; D uncertain. Germline V lookup: CDR1 SEHNR, CDR2 FQNEAQ (reference sequence). Trimming left V 1 base short and J 3 bases short, with 7 bases between. CDR3 length: 14 amino acids. CDR3 in DNA: TGTGCCAGCAGCTTAGGAACAAACAATCAGCCCCAGCATTTT. Protein: CASSLGTNNQPQHF.

V and J are TRBV11-3 and TRBJ2-5, with D possibly TRBD2 on 5 matching bases. The CDR3 contains 15 residues. Germline V CDR1 and CDR2: SGHNT, YENEEA. Trimming removed 4 bases at V and 1 base at J, with 13 bases between. CDR3 nucleotide sequence: TGTGCCAGCAGCTCCCTGGGGAGAAGCCAAGAGACCCAGTACTTC. As protein: CASSSLGRSQETQYF.

A note on this clone: Other nucleotide sequences from this sample produce the same CDR3. V and J are TRBV6-6 and TRBJ1-6; D gene unclear. Germline loops: CDR1 MNHNY, CDR2 SVGAGI (reference sequence). The germline V and J ends were trimmed by 3 bases and 5 bases, with 11 bases remaining between them. The CDR3 runs to 15 residues. CDR3 region: CASSYYRDNNSPLHF. CDR3 sequence (DNA): TGTGCCAGCAGTTATTACCGGGATAATAATTCACCCCTCCACTTT.

The rearrangement links TRBV5-1 to TRBJ2-7, with D maybe TRBD1 (6 bases). There are 14 residues in the CDR3. V was trimmed by 4 bases and J by 1 base, leaving 12 bases between them. Germline lookup yields CDR1 SGHRS and CDR2 YFSETQ. The CDR3 sequence is CASSGTTGSYEQYF. CDR3 nucleotides: TGCGCCAGCAGCGGAACAACAGGGTCCTACGAGCAGTACTTC.

This clone showed up just a few times. The chain carries TRBV7-2 and TRBJ2-1, with D tentatively TRBD2 (5 bases). V gave up 5 bases and J gave up 9 bases, with 14 bases separating them. This CDR3 region has 13 residues. Germline CDR1 reads SGHTA; CDR2 reads FQGNSA. The CDR3 DNA is TGTGCCAGCAGCCCAGGACCTGCGGGTGAGCAGTTCTTC. Amino acids: CASSPGPAGEQFF.

The V gene is TRBV12-5, the J gene TRBJ1-1; 9 bases line up with TRBD1. This CDR3 contains 15 residues. V dropped 4 bases and J dropped 1; count of bases not matched to a gene: 4. CDR1 LGHNT and CDR2 FRNRAP come from the germline V gene. The CDR3 nucleotides read TGTGCTAGTGGTTGGGGACAGGGAGGGAACACTGAAGCTTTCTTT. Residues: CASGWGQGGNTEAFF.

The rearrangement uses TRBV29-1 and TRBJ1-2, with 10 bases matching TRBD1. This CDR3 is 12 amino acids long. V lost 7 bases, J lost 6 bases, and 5 bases stayed unmatched. Per the germline V gene, CDR1 is SQVTM and CDR2 is ANQGSEA. DNA for the CDR3: TGCAGCGCTAGACAGGGGGCGGATGGCTACACCTTC. Residues: CSARQGADGYTF.

The chain carries TRBV7-2 and TRBJ1-2; D is ambiguous. This CDR3 is 12 amino acids long. The germline V gene has CDR1 SGHTA and CDR2 FQGNSA. The germline V and J ends were trimmed by 3 bases and 1 base, with 3 bases remaining between them. The CDR3 nucleotides read TGTGCCAGCAGCTTCAATAACTATGGCTACACCTTC. Its translation: CASSFNNYGYTF. Drawing the rest from reference TRBV7-2 and TRBJ1-2, the complete variable domain is GAGVSQSPSNKVTEKGKDVELRCDPISGHTALYWYRQSLGQGLEFLIYFQGNSAPDKSGLPSDRFSAERTGGSVSTLTIQRTQQEDSAVYLCASSFNNYGYTFGSGTRLTVV.

This chain connects TRBV19 to TRBJ1-3; tentative D call: TRBD1 (5 bases). Trimming removed 7 bases from V and 0 bases from J, with 10 bases in between. This CDR3 region has 14 residues. Germline V CDR1 and CDR2: LNHDA, SQIVND (reference sequence). The CDR3 sequence is CASTPGYSGNTIYF. CDR3 in DNA: TGTGCCAGTACCCCAGGGTACTCTGGAAACACCATATATTTT.

This sequence joins TRBV19 and TRBJ1-5; TRBD1 might be the D (6 bases). Germline CDR1 reads LNHDA; CDR2 reads SQIVND (reference sequence). This CDR3 region has 16 residues. V was pared by 5 bases and J by 0 bases, with 14 bases between. CDR3 amino acids: CASSHNGQNSNQPQHF. The CDR3 DNA reads as TGTGCCAGTAGTCACAATGGACAGAATAGCAATCAGCCCCAGCATTTT.

The chain combines TRBV19 with TRBJ1-2; D is possibly TRBD1 (6 bases). This CDR3 contains 13 residues. The germline gives CDR1 LNHDA, CDR2 SQIVND (reference sequence). V lost 7 bases, J lost 3 bases, and 12 bases lay in between. CDR3 DNA sequence: TGTGCCAGTACTACAGGGTCCCACTATGGCTACACCTTC. It translates to CASTTGSHYGYTF.

For the CDR3, the DNA is TGTGCCAGCAGTTTTACCGGGGATCAGCCCCAGCATTTT. Translating it yields CASSFTGDQPQHF. The V gene is TRBV27, the J gene TRBJ1-5; the D is unclear. Germline CDR1 is MNHEY and CDR2 is SMNVEV (reference sequence). The V end lost 3 bases, the J end lost 5 bases, and 8 bases lay between the germline ends. This CDR3 comprises 13 residues.

J is TRBJ1-4 and V is TRBV6-6; D is unresolved. The length of the CDR3 is 13 residues. CDR1 and CDR2 from the germline V gene are MNHNY and SVGAGI (reference sequence). V lost 2 bases to trimming and J lost 6 bases, with 7 bases between them. The CDR3: CASSYTFYEKLFF. The CDR3 region has the DNA TGTGCCAGCAGTTACACTTTCTATGAAAAACTGTTTTTT.

This chain uses TRBV18 with TRBJ2-1; 12 nucleotides line up with TRBD2. This CDR3 comprises 17 residues. CDR1 KGHSH and CDR2 LQKENI come from the germline V gene. The V segment lost 2 bases and the J segment 5 bases; nucleotides outside the gene matches: 7. The CDR3 protein is CASSPTYLAGGNNEQFF. In nucleotides, the CDR3 is TGTGCCAGCTCACCAACCTATCTAGCGGGGGGGAACAATGAGCAGTTCTTC.

The chain has TRBV11-2 and TRBJ1-1; possible D gene TRBD1, 5 bases. Trimming stripped 1 base from V and 5 bases from J, with 14 bases between. Germline-derived CDR1 and CDR2 are SGHAT and FQNNGV. This CDR3 has 15 amino acids. CDR3 protein: CASSLGSLRGTEAFF. For the CDR3, the DNA is TGTGCCAGCAGCTTAGGAAGTCTGCGGGGGACTGAAGCTTTCTTT.

This rearrangement joins TRBV9 to TRBJ1-2; D remains unclear. This CDR3 has 15 residues. Germline values: CDR1 SGDLS, CDR2 YYNGEE. The V and J ends lost 0 bases and 5 bases respectively, with 14 bases between them. CDR3 region: CASSVGNKRSYGYTF. For the CDR3, the DNA is TGTGCCAGCAGCGTAGGGAATAAGCGAAGTTATGGCTACACCTTC.

In this sample, this clone turned up a few times. The chain links TRBV2 to TRBJ2-7; 7 nucleotides match TRBD1. Trimming took 2 bases from V and 10 from J; bases not matched to a gene: 5. CDR3 size: 12 residues. CDR1 and CDR2 (germline): SNHLY, FYNNEI. In DNA, the CDR3 is TGTGCCAGCAGTGAATCCGACAGGGACCAGTACTTC. Encoded protein: CASSESDRDQYF.

V and J are TRBV7-2 and TRBJ1-4; 11 bases agree with TRBD1. CDR1 SGHTA and CDR2 FQGNSA come from the germline V gene. CDR3 length: 13 residues. V lost 6 bases, J lost 8 bases, and 2 bases stayed unmatched. The CDR3 loop is CASRRDRGEKLFF. The CDR3 DNA follows: TGTGCCAGCAGAAGGGACAGGGGGGAAAAACTGTTTTTT.

The J gene is TRBJ1-6, the V gene TRBV19; weak D call: TRBD1 (5 bases). The CDR3 has 15 residues. The V and J ends lost 3 bases and 8 bases respectively, with 14 bases between them. Germline values: CDR1 LNHDA, CDR2 SQIVND (reference sequence). The CDR3 here is CASSMMQGLHSPLHF. The DNA for the CDR3 is TGTGCCAGTAGTATGATGCAGGGATTACATTCACCCCTCCACTTT.

J is TRBJ2-3 and V is TRBV25-1; perhaps TRBD2 as D (5 bases). This CDR3 has 13 residues. The germline V gene encodes CDR1 MGHDK and CDR2 SYGVNS. Trimming took 6 bases from V and 8 from J, leaving 15 bases between them. The CDR3 loop is CASSTRERVTQYF. CDR3 in DNA: TGTGCCAGCAGCACCAGAGAGAGGGTTACGCAGTATTTT.

About this clone itself: One end of the junction varies from germline; a read error may be responsible. The chain joins TRBV7-2 to TRBJ2-7, with TRBD1 as a possible D gene (6 bases). The germline V gene encodes CDR1 SGHTA and CDR2 FQGNSA. The CDR3 extends over 14 amino acids. The CDR3: CASSLGQGSSEQYF. Written as DNA, the CDR3 is TGTGCCAGCAGCTTAGGGCAGGGGTCCTCCGAGCAGTACTTC.

CDR3 sequence: CAWRGDLAGGEYGYTF. CDR3 nucleotides: TGTGCCTGGAGGGGGGATCTAGCGGGGGGAGAATATGGCTACACCTTC. The chain employs TRBV30 and TRBJ1-2; D is perhaps TRBD1 (5 bases). The CDR3 extends over 16 amino acids. Trimming took off 3 bases at V and 5 bases at J, with 22 bases between the two ends. Germline values: CDR1 GTSNPN, CDR2 SVGIG (reference sequence). Based on the CDR3 plus reference TRBV30 and TRBJ1-2, the full variable domain is SQTIHQWPATLVQPVGSPLSLECTVEGTSNPNLYWYRQAAGRGLQLLFYSVGIGQISSEVPQNLSASRPQDRQFILSSKKLLLSDSGFYLCAWRGDLAGGEYGYTFGSGTRLTVV.

The chain uses TRBV11-3 and TRBJ1-2, with 9 bases fitting TRBD1. V lost 3 bases to trimming and J lost 1 base; unmatched junction nucleotides: 6. This CDR3 comprises 16 residues. The germline CDR1 and CDR2 sequences are SGHNT and YENEEA. The CDR3 nucleotides are TGTGCCAGCAGCTTGGCCGGGACAGGGAATAACTATGGCTACACCTTC. This sequence encodes CASSLAGTGNNYGYTF.

The rearrangement uses TRBV6-4 and TRBJ2-3; the D is unclear. CDR3 length: 14 amino acids. Germline CDR1 MRHNA, CDR2 SNTAGT. Trimming removed 1 base at V and 1 base at J, with 6 bases between. Here the CDR3 reads CASSDYLGTDTQYF. DNA for the CDR3: TGTGCCAGCAGTGACTACTTGGGCACAGATACGCAGTATTTT.

CDR3 region: CASSVPTSGGAYNEQFF. The CDR3 DNA reads as TGTGCCAGCAGCGTGCCGACTAGCGGGGGGGCTTACAATGAGCAGTTCTTC. The rearrangement joins TRBV7-9 to TRBJ2-1; 14 bases agree with TRBD2. V shed 5 bases and J 4 bases; nucleotides not matched to a gene: 7. Per the germline V gene, CDR1 is SEHNR and CDR2 is FQNEAQ (reference sequence). The CDR3 consists of 17 residues.

This sequence joins TRBV5-6 and TRBJ1-1; D unresolved. V lost 1 base to trimming and J lost 0 bases, with 7 bases between them. The CDR3 consists of 14 residues. CDR1 is SGHDT, CDR2 YYEEEE, per germline. The CDR3 spells CASSLWRMNTEAFF. In DNA form, the CDR3 reads TGTGCCAGCAGCTTGTGGCGGATGAACACTGAAGCTTTCTTT.